The clone carrying this TCR beta chain has a single count. The antigen remains undetermined. The data were obtained in a study of cytomegalovirus exposure and HLA in healthy donors. General study results and limits: As a later analysis showed, a missense DCLRE1C variant was linked to trimming of TCR beta V- and J-genes. Sequencing likely produced, as an artifact, a cluster of highly shared sequence variants.

The PCR contained 60 Vbeta and 13 Jbeta primers. Data came from immunoSEQ multiplex PCR; TCRdb stores just in-frame clones and leaves some out. The sample consists of 150,000 to 200,000 clones, around 78% of them appearing once. The CDR3 has 19 amino acids. CDR1 is SGHRS, CDR2 YFSETQ, per germline. The trim removed 2 bases at V and 3 bases at J, leaving 17 bases unmatched. This chain joins TRBV5-1 and TRBJ1-1; TRBD1 aligns across 9 bases. The clonotype comes from a man younger than 45 in good health and CMV-seronegative. The sample taken for sequencing was PBMCs. The CDR3 sequence is CASSFIPRDRARMDTEAFF. Here the CDR3 DNA reads TGCGCCAGCAGCTTCATACCCCGGGACAGGGCGAGAATGGACACTGAAGCTTTCTTT.